Detailed here is one T cell receptor (beta chain). Its antigen is not known. Researchers ran the PCR with 60 Vbeta and 13 Jbeta primers. The repertoire was sequenced with immunoSEQ multiplex PCR; TCRdb's copy has only in-frame clones and lacks some. The table includes more than 150,000 clones, roughly 80% detected once. This specimen belongs to a study of cytomegalovirus exposure and HLA in healthy donors. The study, taken as a whole, reports: Most sequenced TCRs were rare (though some public TCRs occurred in many donors).

The CDR3 covers 15 residues. Germline values: CDR1 KGHSH, CDR2 LQKENI. With 8 bases removed from V and 4 bases from J, the gap between germline ends came to 18 bases. While unrecorded immune exposures were likely, the donors were nominally healthy when sampled. This TCR came from a man aged 40-50 years in good health and CMV-seropositive. The sequencing input was PBMCs. The chain links TRBV18 to TRBJ1-3; possibly TRBD1 for D (6 bases). CDR3 DNA: TGTGCCAGCCTACAGGGTATAAGGACCGGAAACACCATATATTTT. Translating gives CASLQGIRTGNTIYF.